The clone carrying this T cell receptor (beta chain) was found once. This specimen belongs to a study of blood T cell repertoires in COVID-19. Study summary: Sites in the United States, Italy and Spain provided acute and convalescent COVID-19 samples. Nucleic acid was either cDNA or gDNA, and it came from T cells, B-cell-depleted T cells, or PBMCs.

Original processing methods: Counts of nucleated cells, estimated from reference gene primer amplification, were obtained. This table comes from immunoSEQ multiplex PCR, and its TCRdb copy is limited to in-frame clones, with some not included. That table gives V, J and clone size, and the DNA gave D and trimming. Found here are 90,000 to 120,000 clones, roughly 84% of them singletons; the top ten hold less than 5%. Germline loops: CDR1 SGDLS, CDR2 YYNGEE. V lost 2 bases and J lost 5; bases outside the gene matches: 6. This CDR3 region has 15 residues. V gene TRBV9 combines with J gene TRBJ2-5; 10 bases map to TRBD2. Sequences were obtained from peripheral blood. This TCR derives from a human donor in a cohort sampled during active COVID-19. In nucleotides, the CDR3 is TGTGCCAGCAGCGTTTGGAGCGGGAGGGACGAGACCCAGTACTTC. Its protein product is CASSVWSGRDETQYF.